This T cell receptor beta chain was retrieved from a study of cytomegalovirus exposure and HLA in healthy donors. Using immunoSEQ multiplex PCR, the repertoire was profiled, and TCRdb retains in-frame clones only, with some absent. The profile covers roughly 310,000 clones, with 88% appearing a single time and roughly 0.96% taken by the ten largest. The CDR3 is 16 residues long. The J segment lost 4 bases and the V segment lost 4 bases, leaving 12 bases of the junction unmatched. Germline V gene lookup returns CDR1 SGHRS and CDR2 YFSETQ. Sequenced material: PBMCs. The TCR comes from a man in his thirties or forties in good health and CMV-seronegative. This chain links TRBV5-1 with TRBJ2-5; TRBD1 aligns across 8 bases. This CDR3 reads CASSPPQGASGETQYF. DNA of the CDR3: TGCGCCAGCAGCCCCCCTCAGGGGGCTTCGGGAGAGACCCAGTACTTC.